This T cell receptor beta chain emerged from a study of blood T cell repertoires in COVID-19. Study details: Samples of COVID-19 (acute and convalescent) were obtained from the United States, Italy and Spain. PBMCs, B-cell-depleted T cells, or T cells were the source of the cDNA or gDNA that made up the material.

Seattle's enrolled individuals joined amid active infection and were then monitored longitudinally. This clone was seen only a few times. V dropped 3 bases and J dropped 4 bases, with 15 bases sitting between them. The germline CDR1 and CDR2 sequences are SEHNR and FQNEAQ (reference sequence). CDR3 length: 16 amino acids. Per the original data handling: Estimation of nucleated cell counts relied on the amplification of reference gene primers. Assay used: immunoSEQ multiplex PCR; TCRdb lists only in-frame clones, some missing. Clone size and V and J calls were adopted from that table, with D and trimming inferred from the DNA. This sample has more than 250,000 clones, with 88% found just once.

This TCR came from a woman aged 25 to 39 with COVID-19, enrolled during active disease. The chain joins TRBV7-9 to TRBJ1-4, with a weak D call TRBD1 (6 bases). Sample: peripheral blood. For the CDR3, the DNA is TGTGCCAGCAGCTTTATGGGGGACACTCTTAATGAAAAACTGTTTTTT. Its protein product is CASSFMGDTLNEKLFF.